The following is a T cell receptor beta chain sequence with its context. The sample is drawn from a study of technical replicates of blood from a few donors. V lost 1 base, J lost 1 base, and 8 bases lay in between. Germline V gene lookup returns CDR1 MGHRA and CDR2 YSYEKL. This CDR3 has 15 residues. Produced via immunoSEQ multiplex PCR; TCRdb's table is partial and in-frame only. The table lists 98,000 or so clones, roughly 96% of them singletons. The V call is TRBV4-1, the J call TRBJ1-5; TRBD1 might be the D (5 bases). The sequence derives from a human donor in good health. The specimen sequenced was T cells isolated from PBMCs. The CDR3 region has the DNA TGCGCCAGCAGCCAAGCAGGGCTGAGCAATCAGCCCCAGCATTTT. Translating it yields CASSQAGLSNQPQHF.